Presented here are 16 T cell receptor beta chains from one specimen sequenced in a study of T-cell reconstitution after alpha-beta-depleted transplantation in children. The authors prepared the TCRbeta library with unique molecular identifiers. MiXCR, applied by TCRdb to the PCR reads, yields one record per CDR3 protein. The table has 200,000 to 250,000 distinct CDR3 sequences, roughly 9.1% seen once. The material was PBMCs, mostly from graft donor cells, obtained 360 days after TCRalphabeta/CD19-depleted stem cell transplant. Source of these receptors: a male patient between 2 and 10 years old who had a stem cell transplant for acute myeloid leukemia, so the T cells may come from the graft donor.

Ten or more counts support this clonotype. The rearrangement links TRBV3-1 to TRBJ2-5; D remains ambiguous. Germline V lookup: CDR1 LGHDT, CDR2 YNNKEL (reference sequence). This CDR3 is 14 amino acids long. V lost 2 bases to trimming and J lost 3 bases, with 10 bases between them. The CDR3: CASSQNDFKETQYF. The CDR3 DNA follows: TGTGCCAGCAGCCAAAACGACTTTAAAGAGACCCAGTACTTC.

This clonotype was counted between two and nine times. The chain joins TRBV9 to TRBJ2-7; the D is unclear. The CDR3 runs 14 residues. Germline CDR1 reads SGDLS; CDR2 reads YYNGEE. V was shortened by 4 bases and J by 1 base, with 12 bases between the two germline ends. The CDR3 sequence: CASSRARSSYEQYF. The CDR3 DNA follows: TGTGCCAGCAGCCGCGCCCGATCTTCCTACGAGCAGTACTTC.

This clonotype was found a few times. The V call is TRBV7-9, the J call TRBJ2-2, with D maybe TRBD1 (6 bases). The CDR3 is made up of 15 amino acids. Per the germline V gene, CDR1 is SEHNR and CDR2 is FQNEAQ (reference sequence). Trimming shortened V by 5 bases and J by 4 bases, and 14 bases separated the two germline ends. CDR3 bases: TGTGCCAGCAGCCGAACGCAGGGGAGCACCGGGGAGCTGTTTTTT. This translates into CASSRTQGSTGELFF.

The chain recombines TRBV5-1 with TRBJ2-2, with 10 bases matching TRBD1. CDR1 is SGHRS, CDR2 YFSETQ, per germline. The CDR3 totals 15 residues. With V trimmed by 0 bases and J by 7 bases, 3 bases remained unmatched. CDR3 sequence reads: CASSLEGQGNGELFF. In nucleotides, the CDR3 is TGCGCCAGCAGCTTGGAGGGACAGGGGAACGGGGAGCTGTTTTTT.

This clonotype was detected ten times or more. The V and J genes are TRBV6-1 and TRBJ2-5; TRBD2 might be the D (6 bases). The V gene lost 6 bases and the J gene lost 7 bases, with 15 bases spanning the gap. This CDR3 contains 13 residues. Germline-derived CDR1 and CDR2 are MNHNS and SASEGT. In DNA, the CDR3 is TGTGCCAGCAGGGAGGGACGGTCATGGACCCAGTACTTC. Amino acids: CASREGRSWTQYF.

J is TRBJ2-7 and V is TRBV12-3 or TRBV12-4, with D uncertain. This CDR3 is 12 amino acids long. The V end lost 5 bases, the J end lost 4 bases, and 9 bases lay between the germline ends. CDR3 nucleotide sequence: TGTGCCAGCAGTATCAGTCCATACGAGCAGTACTTC. Protein: CASSISPYEQYF.

This clonotype was observed at least ten times. This chain uses TRBV20-1 with TRBJ2-7; 11 bases fit TRBD2. V lost 6 bases, J lost 3 bases, and 7 bases stayed unmatched. The CDR3 is 14 amino acids. Germline V gene sequence: CDR1 DFQATT, CDR2 SNEGSKA (reference sequence). The CDR3: CSATLAGGFYEQYF. The CDR3 DNA reads TGCAGTGCCACTCTAGCGGGAGGTTTCTACGAGCAGTACTTC.

This clonotype was counted between two and nine times. This rearrangement joins TRBV12-3 or TRBV12-4 to TRBJ2-5; 12 nucleotides align to TRBD1. With V trimmed by 5 bases and J by 0 bases, 7 bases remained unmatched. The CDR3 loop spans 17 amino acids. The CDR3 coding sequence is TGTGCCAGCAGTCCGGGACAGGGGGCCCTGTACCAAGAGACCCAGTACTTC. The encoded protein is CASSPGQGALYQETQYF.

This clonotype was counted ten times or more. J is TRBJ2-2 and V is TRBV9; D not resolved. The CDR3 extends over 17 amino acids. Germline lookup yields CDR1 SGDLS and CDR2 YYNGEE. Trimming stripped 4 bases from V and 7 bases from J, with 23 bases between. The CDR3 sequence is CASSPSGPLRTGGELFF. The DNA for the CDR3 is TGTGCCAGCAGCCCATCAGGACCACTACGCACGGGCGGGGAGCTGTTTTTT.

This clonotype was seen ten or more times. V usage is TRBV10-2 and J usage is TRBJ2-7, with D tentatively TRBD2 (6 bases). The V end was cut by 2 bases, the J end by 2 bases, with 10 bases between. Germline assignment: CDR1 WSHSY and CDR2 SAAADI. The CDR3 runs to 14 residues. CDR3 region: CASSEGGGTYEQYF. CDR3 coding DNA: TGCGCCAGCAGTGAGGGTGGCGGGACCTACGAGCAGTACTTC.

In this sample, this clonotype turned up many times. The chain joins TRBV29-1 to TRBJ2-7; D is unresolved. Germline V gene sequence: CDR1 SQVTM, CDR2 ANQGSEA. V lost 5 bases and J lost 0, with 11 bases in between. The CDR3 is 13 residues long. In DNA form, the CDR3 reads TGCAGCGTTTCGAAAGGCTCCTCCTACGAGCAGTACTTC. Amino acid sequence: CSVSKGSSYEQYF.

J is TRBJ1-1 and V is TRBV3-1; 7 bases are a match to TRBD1. Trimming took 5 bases from V and 6 from J; bases not matched to a gene: 3. The CDR3 is 12 residues long. The germline gives CDR1 LGHDT, CDR2 YNNKEL (reference sequence). The CDR3 DNA reads TGTGCCAGCAGCTCGACAGGGTCTGAAGCTTTCTTT. It specifies CASSSTGSEAFF.

This clonotype came up a few times. This sequence joins TRBV11-3 and TRBJ2-2, with TRBD2 matching 14 bases. Unmatched junction bases numbered 4, after V lost 5 bases and J lost 5 bases. This CDR3 is built from 16 residues. Per germline, CDR1 SGHNT and CDR2 YENEEA. CDR3 nucleotides: TGTGCCAGCAGCCTTGGACTAGCGGGAGGTACCGGGGAGCTGTTTTTT. This gives the protein CASSLGLAGGTGELFF.

In its sample, this clonotype was seen a few times. The chain uses TRBV12-3 or TRBV12-4 and TRBJ2-1; D unresolved. Trimming took 0 bases from V and 8 from J, leaving 5 bases between them. The CDR3 totals 12 residues. CDR3 DNA sequence: TGTGCCAGCAGTTTAGCCCCGGATGAGCAGTTCTTC. Its translation is CASSLAPDEQFF.

The chain recombines TRBV2 with TRBJ2-7; D perhaps matches TRBD2 (7 bases). CDR1 and CDR2 (germline): SNHLY, FYNNEI. V was cut by 2 bases and J by 5 bases, with 19 bases left in between. The CDR3 covers 16 residues. CDR3 bases: TGTGCCAGCAGTGAATTCAGCGGGACATTGCAACACGAGCAGTACTTC. This gives the protein CASSEFSGTLQHEQYF.

This clonotype was detected a few times. V gene TRBV20-1 combines with J gene TRBJ1-3; D gene uncertain. The CDR3 contains 12 residues. Germline loops: CDR1 DFQATT, CDR2 SNEGSKA (reference sequence). V lost 5 bases and J 2 bases, leaving 7 bases between the germline ends. CDR3 residues: CSASGTGNTIYF. The CDR3 DNA reads as TGCAGTGCTTCGGGGACTGGAAACACCATATATTTT.